Listed below are T cell receptor beta chains from one sample, sequenced in a study of T cells in Graves' hyperthyroidism and ophthalmopathy. Via MiXCR, TCRdb re-called the multiplex PCR reads, giving one row per CDR3 protein. Of some 690,000 distinct CDR3 sequences listed, 17% are singletons. Sample: blood. All receptors derive from a man in his fifties with Graves' hyperthyroidism. Both conserved end residues are part of each CDR3. The order of the fields is CDR3 protein, CDR3 DNA, V gene, J gene, clone size, D gene. D genes are given only for firm matches. Clone size is shown for a subset of rows, as once, few, many or a class of expanded clone.

CSARGKGGANTEAFF	TGCAGTGCTAGAGGAAAAGGGGGCGCGAACACTGAAGCTTTCTTT	TRBV20-1	TRBJ1-1	many	TRBD1
CAGGSFAGELFF	TGTGCCGGGGGTAGTTTTGCCGGGGAGCTGTTTTTT	TRBV28	TRBJ2-2	few	.
CASSGLAGGSHNEQFF	TGTGCCAGTAGCGGCCTAGCGGGAGGCTCGCACAATGAGCAGTTCTTC	TRBV19	TRBJ2-1	few	TRBD2
CASSFGVKNEQFF	TGCGCCAGCAGCTTCGGAGTAAAGAATGAGCAGTTCTTC	TRBV5-1	TRBJ2-1	many	.
CASSTGLAVSSYEQYF	TGTGCCAGCAGCACCGGACTAGCGGTAAGCTCCTACGAGCAGTACTTC	TRBV6-2/TRBV6-3	TRBJ2-7	many	TRBD2
CASSFSLAKSSYEQYF	TGTGCCAGCAGCTTCTCCCTAGCGAAGAGCTCCTACGAGCAGTACTTC	TRBV7-2	TRBJ2-7	many	.
CASSDLPSGSSSREQYF	TGTGCCAGCAGCGACCTCCCTAGCGGGAGTAGCTCGCGCGAGCAGTACTTC	TRBV14	TRBJ2-7	.	TRBD2
CASSESASGALEQYF	TGCGCCAGCAGTGAGTCGGCTAGCGGGGCTTTAGAGCAGTACTTC	TRBV10-2	TRBJ2-7	few	TRBD2
CASSVQGDAAEAFF	TGTGCCAGCAGCGTACAGGGTGACGCGGCTGAAGCTTTCTTT	TRBV2	TRBJ1-1	many	.
CASSLVASGRNTDTQYF	TGTGCCAGCAGCTTAGTCGCTAGCGGGAGGAATACGGATACGCAGTATTTT	TRBV7-8	TRBJ2-3	.	TRBD2
CSVKYYNEQFF	TGCAGCGTTAAATATTACAATGAGCAGTTCTTC	TRBV29-1	TRBJ2-1	many	.
CASTAASLAGINEQYF	TGTGCCAGCACGGCAGCCTCTCTAGCGGGGATAAACGAGCAGTACTTC	TRBV2	TRBJ2-7	few	TRBD2
CASSQDWQPNQPQHF	TGCGCCAGCAGCCAAGATTGGCAGCCAAATCAGCCCCAGCATTTT	TRBV4-1	TRBJ1-5	few	.
CASSPSGLAGAGPYNEQFF	TGTGCCAGCAGCCCGAGTGGGCTAGCGGGAGCGGGACCCTACAATGAGCAGTTCTTC	TRBV7-9	TRBJ2-1	.	TRBD2
CSARDLRWDRSNYGYTF	TGCAGTGCTAGAGATCTACGTTGGGACAGAAGTAACTATGGCTACACCTTC	TRBV20-1	TRBJ1-2	.	TRBD1
CASSPRDMNTGELFF	TGTGCCAGCAGCCCGCGGGACATGAACACCGGGGAGCTGTTTTTT	TRBV11-3	TRBJ2-2	.	.
CASSMLSRNQPQHF	TGTGCCAGTAGTATGTTGTCCCGCAATCAGCCCCAGCATTTT	TRBV19	TRBJ1-5	few	.
CASSFDTARETQYF	TGTGCCAGCAGCTTCGACACGGCTAGGGAGACCCAGTACTTC	TRBV7-9	TRBJ2-5	.	.
CAISESGQAGNQPQHF	TGTGCCATCAGTGAGTCCGGACAGGCTGGCAATCAGCCCCAGCATTTT	TRBV10-3	TRBJ1-5	.	TRBD1
CASSFQGQGGPYGYTF	TGTGCCAGCAGTTTTCAGGGACAGGGGGGCCCATATGGCTACACCTTC	TRBV27	TRBJ1-2	many	TRBD1
CASSFYSGLEAFF	TGTGCCAGCAGTTTCTATTCAGGGCTTGAAGCTTTCTTT	TRBV28	TRBJ1-1	many	.
CASSSGQLATNEILFF	TGCGCCAGCAGCTCCGGACAGCTTGCAACTAATGAAATACTGTTTTTT	TRBV5-1	TRBJ1-4	.	.
CASSPREGSRETQYF	TGTGCCAGCTCACCGAGGGAGGGGAGTCGAGAGACCCAGTACTTC	TRBV18	TRBJ2-5	many	TRBD2
CSAERQNQESQYF	TGCAGTGCTGAACGACAGAACCAAGAGTCCCAGTACTTC	TRBV20-1	TRBJ2-5	.	.
CAISEVEGDTEAFF	TGTGCCATCAGTGAGGTCGAAGGGGACACTGAAGCTTTCTTT	TRBV10-3	TRBJ1-1	few	.
CSARGLRGGTDTQYF	TGCAGTGCTAGAGGGCTTAGGGGAGGCACAGATACGCAGTATTTT	TRBV20-1	TRBJ2-3	few	.
CASSLDLVVYEQYF	TGTGCCAGCAGCTTGGATCTAGTTGTGTACGAGCAGTACTTC	TRBV5-4	TRBJ2-7	few	.
CASSPQGPSGRLLETQYF	TGTGCCAGCAGTCCCCAAGGGCCTAGCGGGAGACTGCTAGAGACCCAGTACTTC	TRBV25-1	TRBJ2-5	.	TRBD2
CASSRRFLDRSFGNEQFF	TGTGCCAGCAGCCGGCGTTTTTTGGACAGGTCTTTTGGCAATGAGCAGTTCTTC	TRBV7-9	TRBJ2-1	few	TRBD1
CASSRDWNTEAFF	TGTGCCAGTAGTCGGGACTGGAACACTGAAGCTTTCTTT	TRBV2	TRBJ1-1	many	.
CASSFLGGGSTGELFF	TGTGCCAGCAGTTTTTTGGGGGGAGGGAGCACCGGGGAGCTGTTTTTT	TRBV12-3/TRBV12-4	TRBJ2-2	.	TRBD2
CASSYQAEQYF	TGTGCCAGCTCTTATCAAGCGGAGCAGTACTTC	TRBV7-9	TRBJ2-7	.	.
CASSVGGEIYGYTF	TGTGCCAGCAGCGTAGGGGGAGAAATCTATGGCTACACCTTC	TRBV9	TRBJ1-2	many	.
CASSLGGPTYEQYF	TGTGCCAGCAGCTTAGGGGGACCAACCTACGAGCAGTACTTC	TRBV4-1	TRBJ2-7	many	.
CASSEDATGNTIYF	TGCGCCAGCAGTGAGGACGCCACGGGAAACACCATATATTTT	TRBV10-1	TRBJ1-3	few	.
CASSRRGAGELFF	TGTGCCAGCAGCCGTAGGGGCGCCGGGGAGCTGTTTTTT	TRBV3-1	TRBJ2-2	few	.
CASSYYNTGADEQFF	TGTGCCAGTAGTTACTACAACACAGGGGCCGATGAGCAGTTCTTC	TRBV19	TRBJ2-1	.	TRBD1
CASSVTQGGEQFF	TGTGCCAGTAGTGTCACACAGGGTGGTGAGCAGTTCTTC	TRBV19	TRBJ2-1	few	.
CASTTQGGTDTQYF	TGTGCCAGCACTACCCAGGGGGGCACAGATACGCAGTATTTT	TRBV28	TRBJ2-3	many	TRBD1
CSNRDPNVEHEQFF	TGCAGTAATCGTGACCCAAACGTAGAGCATGAGCAGTTCTTC	TRBV20-1	TRBJ2-1	.	.
CASSGTSGLYNEQFF	TGTGCCAGCAGCGGGACTAGCGGCCTCTACAATGAGCAGTTCTTC	TRBV9	TRBJ2-1	.	TRBD2
CASSPRGQGERYF	TGTGCCAGCAGTCCCCGGGGGCAGGGTGAGAGGTACTTC	TRBV28	TRBJ2-7	many	.
CSAPGGGRNEQFF	TGCAGTGCACCGGGAGGCGGGAGAAATGAGCAGTTCTTC	TRBV20-1	TRBJ2-1	many	TRBD2
CASSLARQGFEAFF	TGTGCCAGCTCACTCGCGCGGCAGGGGTTTGAAGCTTTCTTT	TRBV18	TRBJ1-1	.	.
CASSELASTDTQYF	TGTGCCAGCAGTGAGCTAGCTAGCACAGATACGCAGTATTTT	TRBV2	TRBJ2-3	few	.
CASKGGAISTDTQYF	TGTGCCAGCAAGGGAGGGGCCATTAGCACAGATACGCAGTATTTT	TRBV7-9	TRBJ2-3	.	TRBD2
CASSDPGYEQYF	TGCGCCAGCAGTGATCCAGGCTACGAGCAGTACTTC	TRBV10-1	TRBJ2-7	many	.
CASSLSAALMNTEAFF	TGCGCCAGCAGCTTGAGCGCAGCCTTAATGAACACTGAAGCTTTCTTT	TRBV5-1	TRBJ1-1	few	.
CASSTDRGKLFF	TGTGCCAGCAGTACGGACAGGGGAAAACTGTTTTTT	TRBV28	TRBJ1-4	.	TRBD1
CASSLKGALGSEKLFF	TGTGCCAGCAGTTTGAAAGGGGCATTGGGGAGTGAAAAACTGTTTTTT	TRBV12-3/TRBV12-4	TRBJ1-4	many	.
CASSLDEGQERGYTF	TGTGCCAGCAGCTTAGACGAAGGACAGGAGCGTGGCTACACCTTC	TRBV7-9	TRBJ1-2	few	TRBD1
CASSSSDSSNEKLFF	TGTGCCAGCAGTTCCTCGGACAGCTCTAATGAAAAACTGTTTTTT	TRBV28	TRBJ1-4	.	.
CTSSPPAQNGNTIYF	TGTACCAGCAGTCCCCCGGCGCAAAATGGAAACACCATATATTTT	TRBV28	TRBJ1-3	few	.
CASSSLRWTSGRKETQYF	TGTGCCAGCAGCTCGCTGAGGTGGACTAGCGGGAGGAAAGAGACCCAGTACTTC	TRBV11-2	TRBJ2-5	many	TRBD2